This T cell receptor (beta chain) derives from a study of shared clonotypes between healthy human individuals. Study-wide results and caveats: Four donors held about 4.6% of naive CD4 clonotypes in common. Apart from blood, nothing was sampled; tissue repertoires likely differ.

About this clone itself: Its antigen is not identified.

The assay ran at deep level. Methods used by the authors: Filtering differed for immunoSEQ, which gave only junction sequences without quality scores. Libraries were prepared by immunoSEQ multiplex PCR; TCRdb keeps only in-frame clonotypes and omits some of them. V and J calls and clone size follow that table, whereas D and trimming were derived from the DNA. The data hold a few million clones, with over 85% observed a single time. Sequenced: naive CD4+ T cells from PBMCs. Subset reported: CD45RA+ positively selected. This clonotype was obtained from a man between 18 and 29 years old in good health. Some clones in this sample may be carry-over from other donors' samples.

CDR3 protein: CSVDPQNYGYTF. Written as DNA, the CDR3 is TGCAGCGTTGATCCACAAAACTATGGCTACACCTTC. The V and J genes are TRBV29-1 and TRBJ1-2; the D is unclear. The V gene lost 3 bases and the J gene lost 2 bases, with 7 bases spanning the gap. Germline V gene data show CDR1 as SQVTM and CDR2 as ANQGSEA. The CDR3 has 12 residues. Using reference TRBV29-1 and TRBJ1-2 for the parts outside the CDR3, the full variable domain is SAVISQKPSRDICQRGTSLTIQCQVDSQVTMMFWYRQQPGQSLTLIATANQGSEATYESGFVIDKFPISRPNLTFSTLTVSNMSPEDSSIYLCSVDPQNYGYTFGSGTRLTVV.